These 28 T cell receptor beta chains came from one sample sequenced in a study of cytomegalovirus exposure and HLA in healthy donors. The study ran its PCR with 60 Vbeta and 13 Jbeta primers. This table comes from immunoSEQ multiplex PCR, and its TCRdb copy is limited to in-frame clones, with some not included. Recorded for this sample: more than 95,000 clones. The sequenced material came from PBMCs. Receptor source: a man under 40 in good health and CMV-seronegative.

The V and J genes are TRBV15 and TRBJ2-1, with 11 bases identical to TRBD2. Per the germline V gene, CDR1 is LNHNV and CDR2 is YYDKDF (reference sequence). V shed 5 bases, J shed 10 bases, and the junction held 13 bases outside the gene matches. This CDR3 has 16 residues. CDR3 sequence reads: CATSQGRVAGGGEQFF. The CDR3 region has the DNA TGTGCCACCAGCCAGGGCCGGGTAGCGGGAGGGGGGGAGCAGTTCTTC. The complete variable domain, with remaining parts taken from reference TRBV15 and TRBJ2-1, reads DAMVIQNPRYQVTQFGKPVTLSCSQTLNHNVMYWYQQKSSQAPKLLFHYYDKDFNNEADTPDNFQSRRPNTSFCFLDIRSPGLGDTAMYLCATSQGRVAGGGEQFFGPGTRLTVL.

This chain joins TRBV7-9 and TRBJ2-1; TRBD1 agrees at 7 bases. V lost 1 base, J lost 6 bases, and 3 bases stayed unmatched. The CDR3 is made up of 14 amino acids. Germline CDR1 is SEHNR and CDR2 is FQNEAQ (reference sequence). The CDR3 bases are TGTGCCAGCAGCTTAGTATCAGGGGGCAATGAGCAGTTCTTC. It yields the protein CASSLVSGGNEQFF.

This rearrangement joins TRBV30 to TRBJ2-1; TRBD2 might be the D (6 bases). The CDR3 covers 15 residues. Germline loops: CDR1 GTSNPN, CDR2 SVGIG (reference sequence). Trimming removed 4 bases from V and 4 bases from J, with 17 bases in between. This chain's CDR3 is CAWTQPGAVYNEQFF. In DNA, the CDR3 is TGTGCCTGGACCCAACCGGGAGCAGTTTACAATGAGCAGTTCTTC.

The CDR3 loop reads CASSGRGRNTEAFF. CDR3 DNA sequence: TGTGCCAGCAGCGGGAGGGGTCGGAACACTGAAGCTTTCTTT. This chain links TRBV5-4 with TRBJ1-1; the D gene is possibly TRBD1 (5 bases). In germline, CDR1 is SGHNT, CDR2 YYREEE (reference sequence). The length of the CDR3 is 14 residues. Trimming removed 4 bases from V and 1 base from J, with 11 bases in between.

V usage is TRBV7-9 and J usage is TRBJ2-6; perhaps TRBD1 as D (5 bases). The CDR3 spans 15 residues. Trimming shortened V by 8 bases and J by 2 bases, and 13 bases separated the two germline ends. Germline CDR1 and CDR2: SEHNR and FQNEAQ (reference sequence). The chain's CDR3 is CASAPPRAGANVLTF. CDR3 sequence (DNA): TGTGCCAGCGCACCCCCCAGGGCTGGGGCCAACGTCCTGACTTTC.

The chain joins TRBV29-1 to TRBJ2-1; a possible D gene is TRBD1 (6 bases). V was shortened by 6 bases and J by 8 bases, with 11 bases between the two germline ends. The germline CDR1 and CDR2 sequences are SQVTM and ANQGSEA. The CDR3 consists of 11 residues. The CDR3 DNA reads as TGCAGCGTCTCCAGGGGCGATGAGCAGTTCTTC. Amino acid sequence: CSVSRGDEQFF.

J is TRBJ1-1 and V is TRBV6-6; D possibly corresponds to TRBD1 (5 bases). V was clipped by 0 bases and J by 0 bases, with 8 bases between them. The CDR3 has 15 residues. Germline CDR1 reads MNHNY; CDR2 reads SVGAGI (reference sequence). Here the CDR3 reads CASSYSGPLNTEAFF. CDR3 bases: TGTGCCAGCAGTTACTCGGGGCCCTTGAACACTGAAGCTTTCTTT.

This chain uses TRBV6-6 with TRBJ1-5; D is ambiguous. The V and J ends lost 5 bases and 6 bases respectively, with 11 bases between them. Per germline, CDR1 MNHNY and CDR2 SVGAGI (reference sequence). This CDR3 comprises 13 residues. The CDR3 reads CASSPLESQPQHF. For the CDR3, the DNA is TGTGCCAGCAGTCCCCTTGAGAGTCAGCCCCAGCATTTT.

This chain uses TRBV13 with TRBJ1-1; TRBD1 aligns across 11 bases. CDR1 PRHDT and CDR2 FYEKMQ come from the germline V gene (reference sequence). V dropped 4 bases and J dropped 0; count of bases not matched to a gene: 4. This CDR3 has 16 residues. The CDR3 DNA sequence: TGTGCCAGCAGCTCGGGACAGGGGGACATGAACACTGAAGCTTTCTTT. This encodes CASSSGQGDMNTEAFF.

For the CDR3, the DNA is TGCGCCAGCAGCTTTCTAGTCGGCGGGGAGCTGTTTTTT. Translation: CASSFLVGGELFF. This chain uses TRBV5-1 with TRBJ2-2; no clear D. The CDR3 is made up of 13 amino acids. V lost 2 bases and J lost 7, with 9 bases in between. Germline CDR1 reads SGHRS; CDR2 reads YFSETQ.

This rearrangement joins TRBV18 to TRBJ2-5; 9 bases are shared with TRBD1. With 0 bases clipped from V and 4 bases from J, the junction kept 3 bases outside the gene matches. This CDR3 has 15 residues. In germline, CDR1 is KGHSH, CDR2 LQKENI. The DNA for the CDR3 is TGTGCCAGCTCACCACCGGGACAGGGTAGAGAGACCCAGTACTTC. Protein: CASSPPGQGRETQYF.

J is TRBJ2-4 and V is TRBV28; possible D gene TRBD1, 8 bases. Looked up from germline, CDR1 is MDHEN and CDR2 is SYDVKM. V shed 6 bases and J shed 1 base, with 19 bases lying between them. This CDR3 comprises 17 residues. In DNA form, the CDR3 reads TGTGCCAGCAGCCAGCAGAAACAGGGGGGGGCCAAAAACATTCAGTACTTC. Encoded protein: CASSQQKQGGAKNIQYF.

This CDR3 reads CASSFRPMNYYGNTIYF. CDR3 nucleotide sequence: TGTGCCAGCAGCTTTCGACCGATGAATTACTACGGAAACACCATATATTTT. V gene TRBV7-2 combines with J gene TRBJ1-3, with unresolved D. The V and J ends lost 3 bases and 4 bases respectively, with 19 bases between them. From germline, CDR1 is SGHTA and CDR2 FQGNSA. The CDR3 length is 17 residues.

The chain recombines TRBV29-1 with TRBJ2-1; no reliable D call. The V gene lost 2 bases and the J gene lost 3 bases, with 11 bases spanning the gap. CDR1 is SQVTM and CDR2 is ANQGSEA in the germline V gene. The CDR3 length is 14 residues. The CDR3 protein is CSVELRSGYNEQFF. The CDR3, as DNA: TGCAGCGTTGAACTCCGGAGTGGCTACAATGAGCAGTTCTTC.

V and J are TRBV5-5 and TRBJ2-7, with 7 bases aligning to TRBD1. The germline CDR1 and CDR2 sequences are SGHKS and YYEKEE (reference sequence). The ends lost 4 bases at V and 10 bases at J; junction bases unmatched: 8. This CDR3 region has 12 residues. The CDR3 sequence: CASSPVQGEQYF. The DNA for the CDR3 is TGTGCCAGCAGCCCCGTTCAGGGGGAACAGTACTTC.

The chain couples TRBV6-1 to TRBJ2-5; no clear D gene. The J call is uncertain, as TRBJ2-7 better fits the DNA end. The CDR3 is 12 residues long. The germline V gene encodes CDR1 MNHNS and CDR2 SASEGT. The CDR3 DNA reads as TGTGCCAGCAATGCCCTCCTCTACGAGCAGTACTTC. Protein sequence: CASNALLYEQYF.

The CDR3, as DNA: TGTGCCAGCAGAGAACCTAGCGGGACCTCGGGGGAGCAGTTCTTC. Its translation: CASREPSGTSGEQFF. The chain couples TRBV6-5 to TRBJ2-1; 9 positions agree with TRBD2. V was clipped by 6 bases and J by 10 bases; unmatched bases: 13. The CDR3 sequence is 15 residues long. Germline-derived CDR1 and CDR2 are MNHEY and SVGAGI.

The chain links TRBV18 to TRBJ2-7; no reliable D call. This CDR3 contains 12 residues. V was trimmed by 3 bases and J by 0 bases, leaving 3 bases between them. Germline loops: CDR1 KGHSH, CDR2 LQKENI. CDR3 region: CASSPYSYEQYF. In nucleotides, the CDR3 is TGTGCCAGCTCACCTTACTCCTACGAGCAGTACTTC.

This chain joins TRBV28 and TRBJ1-4; maybe TRBD1 (6 bases). The CDR3 is 15 residues long. V was clipped by 3 bases and J by 4 bases, with 12 bases between them. Germline loops: CDR1 MDHEN, CDR2 SYDVKM. This CDR3 is CASSFTDRLNEKLFF. CDR3 nucleotide sequence: TGTGCCAGCAGTTTCACGGACAGACTTAATGAAAAACTGTTTTTT.

The chain carries TRBV2 and TRBJ2-4, with D possibly matching TRBD2 (5 bases). This CDR3 comprises 15 residues. V lost 6 bases and J lost 0, with 12 bases in between. CDR1 and CDR2 (germline): SNHLY, FYNNEI. CDR3 in DNA: TGTGCCAGCAGCGGGAACTCCGTAGCCAAAAACATTCAGTACTTC. This translates into CASSGNSVAKNIQYF.

The rearrangement links TRBV11-2 to TRBJ1-3; D ambiguous. Deletions cut 3 bases from V and 8 bases from J, with 8 bases between. Germline CDR1 SGHAT, CDR2 FQNNGV. The CDR3 sequence is 12 residues long. Here the CDR3 reads CASSFSTDTIYF. For the CDR3, the DNA is TGTGCCAGCAGCTTCTCCACAGACACCATATATTTT. Supplemented by reference TRBV11-2 and TRBJ1-3, the full variable domain reads EAGVAQSPRYKIIEKRQSVAFWCNPISGHATLYWYQQILGQGPKLLIQFQNNGVVDDSQLPKDRFSAERLKGVDSTLKIQPAKLEDSAVYLCASSFSTDTIYFGEGSWLTVV.

The J gene is TRBJ2-3, the V gene TRBV9; D unclear. The length of the CDR3 is 14 residues. V gave up 0 bases and J gave up 4 bases, with 9 bases separating them. Germline assignment: CDR1 SGDLS and CDR2 YYNGEE. CDR3 region: CASSVEIFADTQYF. The DNA for the CDR3 is TGTGCCAGCAGCGTAGAAATCTTTGCAGATACGCAGTATTTT.

The chain carries TRBV19 and TRBJ1-1; tentative D call: TRBD1 (5 bases). The V gene's germline CDR1 is LNHDA and CDR2 SQIVND (reference sequence). V lost 5 bases to trimming and J lost 3 bases, with 10 bases between them. There are 13 residues in the CDR3. CDR3 region: CASSRAGYTEAFF. The CDR3 coding sequence is TGTGCCAGTAGTCGAGCAGGGTACACTGAAGCTTTCTTT.

The genes are TRBV5-1 and TRBJ1-6; the match to TRBD1 covers 7 bases. This CDR3 has 16 residues. After removal of 4 bases from V and 8 bases from J, the junction contained 12 bases not matched to a gene. Looked up from germline, CDR1 is SGHRS and CDR2 is YFSETQ. CDR3 sequence (DNA): TGCGCCAGCAGCCTAGGAGCACCAGGGGGGCATTCACCCCTCCACTTT. This translates into CASSLGAPGGHSPLHF.

This sequence joins TRBV30 and TRBJ1-5; 7 nucleotides line up with TRBD1. CDR1 is GTSNPN and CDR2 is SVGIG in the germline V gene (reference sequence). The V gene end was trimmed by 0 bases and the J gene end by 0 bases; junction bases not matched to a gene: 2. The CDR3 consists of 15 residues. CDR3 residues: CAWSVGTASNQPQHF. The CDR3 nucleotides are TGTGCCTGGAGTGTGGGGACAGCTAGCAATCAGCCCCAGCATTTT.

The V gene is TRBV6-6, the J gene TRBJ1-2, with 7 bases aligning to TRBD1. V gave up 8 bases and J gave up 2 bases; unmatched junction bases: 5. The CDR3 totals 13 residues. Germline values: CDR1 MNHNY, CDR2 SVGAGI (reference sequence). The CDR3 DNA sequence: TGTGCCAGCGAGACAGGGAGGAACTATGGCTACACCTTC. Translating gives CASETGRNYGYTF.

The rearrangement joins TRBV4-1 to TRBJ2-1, with TRBD1 identical over 7 bases. The length of the CDR3 is 15 residues. From germline, CDR1 is MGHRA and CDR2 YSYEKL. The junction had 9 bases not matched to a gene; V was cut back by 3 bases and J by 7 bases. Here the CDR3 DNA reads TGCGCCAGCAGCCAGGACTCAGGGGGTTTTAATGAGCAGTTCTTC. It yields the protein CASSQDSGGFNEQFF.

The chain recombines TRBV29-1 with TRBJ2-5; 11 bases align to TRBD1. The J call may not be correct, given that the DNA end is closer to TRBJ2-7. The CDR3 is 14 amino acids. Germline CDR1 reads SQVTM; CDR2 reads ANQGSEA. The CDR3 region is CSASSGQGAFEQYF. CDR3 in DNA: TGCAGCGCTTCTTCCGGACAGGGGGCTTTCGAGCAGTACTTC.